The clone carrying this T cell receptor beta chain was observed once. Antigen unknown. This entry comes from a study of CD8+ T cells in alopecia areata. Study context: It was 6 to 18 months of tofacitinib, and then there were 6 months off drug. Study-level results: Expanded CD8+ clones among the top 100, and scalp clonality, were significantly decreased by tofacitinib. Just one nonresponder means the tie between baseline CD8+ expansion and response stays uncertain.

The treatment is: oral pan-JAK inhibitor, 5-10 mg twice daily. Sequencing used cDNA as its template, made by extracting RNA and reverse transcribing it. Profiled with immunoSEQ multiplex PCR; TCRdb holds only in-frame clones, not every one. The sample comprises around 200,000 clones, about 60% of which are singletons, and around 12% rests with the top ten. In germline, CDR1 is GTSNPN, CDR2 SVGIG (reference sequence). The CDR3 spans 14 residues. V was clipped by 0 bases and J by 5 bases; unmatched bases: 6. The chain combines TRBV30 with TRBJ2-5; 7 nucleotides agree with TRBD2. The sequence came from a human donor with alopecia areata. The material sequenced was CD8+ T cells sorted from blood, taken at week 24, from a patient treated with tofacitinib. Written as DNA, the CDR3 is TGTGCCTGGAGTGTACCAGCGGGGTGGGAGACCCAGTACTTC. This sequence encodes CAWSVPAGWETQYF.